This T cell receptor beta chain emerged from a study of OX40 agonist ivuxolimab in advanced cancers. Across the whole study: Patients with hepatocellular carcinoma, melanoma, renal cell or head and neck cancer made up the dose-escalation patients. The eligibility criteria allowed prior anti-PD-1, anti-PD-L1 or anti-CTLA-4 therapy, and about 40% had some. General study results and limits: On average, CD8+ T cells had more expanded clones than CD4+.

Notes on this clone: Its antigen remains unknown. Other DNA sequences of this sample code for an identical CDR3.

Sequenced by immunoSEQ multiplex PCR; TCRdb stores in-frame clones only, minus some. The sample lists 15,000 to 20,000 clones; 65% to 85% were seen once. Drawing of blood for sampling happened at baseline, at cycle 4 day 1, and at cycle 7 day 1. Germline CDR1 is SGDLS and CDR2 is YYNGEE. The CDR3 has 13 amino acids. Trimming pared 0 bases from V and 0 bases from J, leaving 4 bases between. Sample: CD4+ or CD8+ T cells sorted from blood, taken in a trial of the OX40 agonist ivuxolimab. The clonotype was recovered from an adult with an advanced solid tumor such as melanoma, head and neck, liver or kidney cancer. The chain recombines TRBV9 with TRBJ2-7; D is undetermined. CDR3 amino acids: CASSVGGSYEQYF. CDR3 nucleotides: TGTGCCAGCAGCGTAGGAGGCTCCTACGAGCAGTACTTC.